Here is one T cell receptor (beta chain) with its context. Its antigen is not identified. The repertoire was sequenced with immunoSEQ multiplex PCR; TCRdb's copy has only in-frame clones and lacks some. Of some 300,000 clones listed, around four fifths are singletons. Treatment: around 19 received Ad26.COV2.S at low or high dose, single or two shots; 5 received placebo; per-sample allocation not given. Collection of the samples took place on day 63 after the first injection of vaccine or placebo. Germline V CDR1 and CDR2: SGHTA, FQGNSA. Losses at the gene ends were 5 bases for V and 2 bases for J; bases not matched to a gene: 5. The CDR3 extends over 14 amino acids. This record belongs to a study of Ad26.COV2.S vaccination and SARS-CoV-2 variants. Regarding the study as a whole: Those who received the vaccine showed greater spike-specific TCR breadth than those given placebo.

J is TRBJ2-5 and V is TRBV7-2, with TRBD2 identical over 7 bases. The receptor comes from a person aged 18-60 years who received the Ad26.COV2.S COVID-19 vaccine or a placebo. The sequences come from peripheral blood, collected in a trial of Ad26.COV2.S vaccine versus placebo. DNA of the CDR3: TGTGCCAGCAGCACTAGGACTAGGCAAGAGACCCAGTACTTC. Residues: CASSTRTRQETQYF.